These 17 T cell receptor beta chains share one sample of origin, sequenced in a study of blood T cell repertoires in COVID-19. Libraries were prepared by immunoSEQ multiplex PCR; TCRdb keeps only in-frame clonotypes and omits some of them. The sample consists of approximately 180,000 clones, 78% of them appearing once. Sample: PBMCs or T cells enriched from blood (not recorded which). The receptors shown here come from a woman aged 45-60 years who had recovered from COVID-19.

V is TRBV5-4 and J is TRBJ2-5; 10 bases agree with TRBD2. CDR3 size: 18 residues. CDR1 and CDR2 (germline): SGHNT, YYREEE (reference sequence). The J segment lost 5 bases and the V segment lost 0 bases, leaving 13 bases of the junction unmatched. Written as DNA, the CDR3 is TGTGCCAGCAGCTTGGGCGGGACTAGCGCTAACTTGGGGGAGACCCAGTACTTC. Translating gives CASSLGGTSANLGETQYF.

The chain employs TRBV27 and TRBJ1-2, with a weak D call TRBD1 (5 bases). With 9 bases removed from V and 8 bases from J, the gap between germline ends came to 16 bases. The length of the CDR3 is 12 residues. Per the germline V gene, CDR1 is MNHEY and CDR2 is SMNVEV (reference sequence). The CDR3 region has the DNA TGTGCCAGTCGAACTGGGGGGGAGGGCTACACCTTC. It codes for CASRTGGEGYTF.

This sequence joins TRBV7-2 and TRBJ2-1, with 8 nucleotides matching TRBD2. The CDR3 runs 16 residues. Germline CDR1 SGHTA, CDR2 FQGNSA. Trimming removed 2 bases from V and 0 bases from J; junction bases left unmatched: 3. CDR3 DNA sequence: TGTGCCAGCAGCTTATTCGCGGGAGGCTCCTACAATGAGCAGTTCTTC. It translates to CASSLFAGGSYNEQFF.

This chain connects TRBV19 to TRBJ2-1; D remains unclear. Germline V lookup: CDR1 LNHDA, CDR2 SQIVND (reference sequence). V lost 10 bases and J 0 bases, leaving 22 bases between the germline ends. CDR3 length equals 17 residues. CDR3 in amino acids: CATQKILATSSYNEQFF. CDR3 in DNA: TGTGCCACCCAAAAAATCTTAGCCACCAGCTCCTACAATGAGCAGTTCTTC. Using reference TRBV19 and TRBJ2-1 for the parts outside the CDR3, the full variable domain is DGGITQSPKYLFRKEGQNVTLSCEQNLNHDAMYWYRQDPGQGLRLIYYSQIVNDFQKGDIAEGYSVSREKKESFPLTVTSAQKNPTAFYLCATQKILATSSYNEQFFGPGTRLTVL.

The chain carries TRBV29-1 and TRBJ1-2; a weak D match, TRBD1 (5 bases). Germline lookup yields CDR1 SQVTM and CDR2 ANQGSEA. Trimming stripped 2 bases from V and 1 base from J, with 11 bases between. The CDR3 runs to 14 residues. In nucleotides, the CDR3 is TGCAGCGTTGAAAGGGCAGGGTTTAACTATGGCTACACCTTC. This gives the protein CSVERAGFNYGYTF.

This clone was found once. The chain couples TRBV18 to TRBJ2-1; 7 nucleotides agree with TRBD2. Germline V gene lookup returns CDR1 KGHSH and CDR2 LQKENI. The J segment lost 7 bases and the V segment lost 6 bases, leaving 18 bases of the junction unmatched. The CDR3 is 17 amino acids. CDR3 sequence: CASSRNTISTGGNEQFF. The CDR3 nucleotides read TGTGCCAGCTCGCGGAACACCATTTCTACCGGGGGGAATGAGCAGTTCTTC.

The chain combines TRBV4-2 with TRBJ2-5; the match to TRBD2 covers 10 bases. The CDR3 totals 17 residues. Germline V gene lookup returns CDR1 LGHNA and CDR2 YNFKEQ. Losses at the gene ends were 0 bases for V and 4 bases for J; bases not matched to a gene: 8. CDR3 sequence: CASSQDRLAGVPETQYF. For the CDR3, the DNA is TGTGCCAGCAGCCAAGATCGCCTAGCGGGAGTCCCAGAGACCCAGTACTTC.

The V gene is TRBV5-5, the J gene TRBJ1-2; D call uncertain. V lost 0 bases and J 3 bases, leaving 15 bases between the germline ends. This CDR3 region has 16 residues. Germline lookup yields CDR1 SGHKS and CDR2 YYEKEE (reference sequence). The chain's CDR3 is CASSLDITLNYYGYTF. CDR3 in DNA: TGTGCCAGCAGCTTGGATATCACCCTCAACTACTATGGCTACACCTTC.

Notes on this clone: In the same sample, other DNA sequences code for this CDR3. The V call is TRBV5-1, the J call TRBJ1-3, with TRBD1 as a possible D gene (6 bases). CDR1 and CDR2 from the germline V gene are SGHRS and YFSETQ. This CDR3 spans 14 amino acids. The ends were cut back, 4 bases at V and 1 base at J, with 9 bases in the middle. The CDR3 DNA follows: TGCGCCAGCAGCCCTCAGGGGTCTGGAAACACCATATATTTT. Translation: CASSPQGSGNTIYF.

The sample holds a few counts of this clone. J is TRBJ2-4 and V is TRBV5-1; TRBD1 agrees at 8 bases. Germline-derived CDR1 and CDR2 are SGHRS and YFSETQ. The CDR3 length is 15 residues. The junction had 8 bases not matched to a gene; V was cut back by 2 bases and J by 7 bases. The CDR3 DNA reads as TGCGCCAGCAGCTTCTCAGGGGGCGCACGTAACATTCAGTACTTC. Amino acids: CASSFSGGARNIQYF.

As DNA, the CDR3 is TGTGCCAGCAGCCGTGACAGGGGGCGCAGTTCACCCCTCCACTTT. This sequence encodes CASSRDRGRSSPLHF. The chain joins TRBV27 to TRBJ1-6; TRBD1 matches at 10 bases. V lost 6 bases, J lost 9 bases, and 8 bases stayed unmatched. From germline, CDR1 is MNHEY and CDR2 SMNVEV (reference sequence). CDR3 length: 15 amino acids.

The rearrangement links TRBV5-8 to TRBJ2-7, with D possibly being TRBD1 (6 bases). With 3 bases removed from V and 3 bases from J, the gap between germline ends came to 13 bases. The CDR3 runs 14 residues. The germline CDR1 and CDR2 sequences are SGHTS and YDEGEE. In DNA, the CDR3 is TGTGCCAGCAGCTCAGGGGTCCGGGGCTACGAGCAGTACTTC. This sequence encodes CASSSGVRGYEQYF.

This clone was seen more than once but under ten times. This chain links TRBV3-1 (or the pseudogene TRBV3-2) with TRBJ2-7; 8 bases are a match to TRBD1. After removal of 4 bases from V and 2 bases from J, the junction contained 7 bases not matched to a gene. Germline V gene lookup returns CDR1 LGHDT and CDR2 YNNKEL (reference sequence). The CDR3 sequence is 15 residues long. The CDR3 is CASSPPGQGAYEQYF. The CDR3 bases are TGTGCCAGCAGCCCGCCCGGACAGGGAGCCTACGAGCAGTACTTC.

CDR3 sequence (DNA): TGTGCCAGCAGCCCCCAGGGGGTGGGGAACACTGAAGCTTTCTTT. Translation: CASSPQGVGNTEAFF. The V and J genes are TRBV7-3 and TRBJ1-1; 7 positions agree with TRBD1. J gave up 1 base and V 5 bases, and 7 bases lay outside the gene matches. The CDR3 contains 15 residues. From germline, CDR1 is SGHTA and CDR2 FQGTGA.

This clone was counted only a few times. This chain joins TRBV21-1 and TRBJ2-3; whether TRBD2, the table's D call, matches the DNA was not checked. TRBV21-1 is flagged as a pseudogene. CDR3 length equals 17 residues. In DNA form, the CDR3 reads TGTGCCAGCAGCCGGGGGTCCTTGCGTCGGGCAGGGGATACGCAGTATTTT. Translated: CASSRGSLRRAGDTQYF.

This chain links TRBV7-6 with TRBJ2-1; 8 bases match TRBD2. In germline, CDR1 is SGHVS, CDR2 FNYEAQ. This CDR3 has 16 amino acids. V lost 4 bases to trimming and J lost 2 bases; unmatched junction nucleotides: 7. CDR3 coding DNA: TGTGCCAGCAGCTCCATAGCGGGACGAACCTACAATGAGCAGTTCTTC. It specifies CASSSIAGRTYNEQFF.

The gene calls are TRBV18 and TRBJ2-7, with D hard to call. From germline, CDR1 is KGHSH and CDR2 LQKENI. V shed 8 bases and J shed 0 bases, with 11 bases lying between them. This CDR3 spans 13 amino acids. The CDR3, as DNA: TGTGCCAGCGGTTCTGCAGTCTCCTACGAGCAGTACTTC. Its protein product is CASGSAVSYEQYF.